This TCR beta chain was identified in a study of blood T cell repertoires in COVID-19. Study summary: COVID-19 samples collected from the United States, Italy and Spain covered acute and convalescent phases. Nucleic acid was either cDNA or gDNA, and it came from T cells, B-cell-depleted T cells, or PBMCs.

In the authors' methods: It was from reference gene primer amplification that nucleated cell counts were estimated. Assay: immunoSEQ multiplex PCR; the TCRdb copy retains only in-frame clones and omits some. V, J and clone size reflect that table, while D and trimming were determined from the DNA. The sample holds about 140,000 clones; about 82% are singletons and the top ten take almost 8.5%. This clone was seen at least ten times. This CDR3 has 16 amino acids. The trim removed 4 bases at V and 1 base at J, leaving 9 bases unmatched. The germline gives CDR1 SEHNR, CDR2 FQNEAQ (reference sequence). The chain is built from TRBV7-9 and TRBJ1-2, with 7 positions matching TRBD1. Sequencing input: peripheral blood. This sequence originates from a woman aged 60-75 years with acute or convalescent COVID-19. The CDR3 is CASSYLGTEDNYGYTF. The DNA of the CDR3 is TGTGCCAGCAGCTACCTCGGGACAGAGGATAACTATGGCTACACCTTC.